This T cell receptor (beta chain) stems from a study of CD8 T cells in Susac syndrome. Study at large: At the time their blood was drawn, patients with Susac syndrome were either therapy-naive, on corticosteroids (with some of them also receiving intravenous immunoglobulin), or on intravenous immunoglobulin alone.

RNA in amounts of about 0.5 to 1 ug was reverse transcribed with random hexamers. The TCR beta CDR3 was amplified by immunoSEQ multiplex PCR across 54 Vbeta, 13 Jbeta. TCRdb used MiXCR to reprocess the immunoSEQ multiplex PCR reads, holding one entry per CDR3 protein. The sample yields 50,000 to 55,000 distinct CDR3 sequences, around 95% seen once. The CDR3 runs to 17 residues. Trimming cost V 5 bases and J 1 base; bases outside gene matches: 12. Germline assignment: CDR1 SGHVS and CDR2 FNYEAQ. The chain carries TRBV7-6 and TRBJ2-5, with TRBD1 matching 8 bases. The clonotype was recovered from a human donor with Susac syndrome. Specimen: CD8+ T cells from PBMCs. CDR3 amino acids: CASSPDRAGGLQETQYF. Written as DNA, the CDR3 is TGTGCCAGCAGCCCGGATAGGGCAGGGGGCCTCCAAGAGACCCAGTACTTC.